These 3 T cell receptor beta chains were sequenced from one sample in a study of identical twins. TCRdb reprocessed the 5' RACE reads with MiXCR, giving one entry per CDR3 protein. The data hold more than 1.5 million distinct CDR3 sequences, with 32% observed a single time. Input material: cord blood. The origin of the receptors is a newborn girl in good health.

The genes are TRBV20-1 and TRBJ2-1, with a weak D call TRBD1 (5 bases). This CDR3 comprises 16 residues. Germline-derived CDR1 and CDR2 are DFQATT and SNEGSKA (reference sequence). Trimming removed 0 bases at V and 7 bases at J, with 19 bases between. CDR3 loop: CSARDEGRVPKNEQFF. Here the CDR3 DNA reads TGCAGTGCTAGAGATGAAGGCAGGGTCCCTAAGAATGAGCAGTTCTTC.

There are a few counts of this clonotype. The chain has TRBV20-1 and TRBJ2-1, with 8 bases that match TRBD2. Trimming cost V 0 bases and J 4 bases; bases outside gene matches: 8. The germline V gene encodes CDR1 DFQATT and CDR2 SNEGSKA (reference sequence). This CDR3 has 16 residues. CDR3 sequence reads: CSARDQEAGAYNEQFF. Written as DNA, the CDR3 is TGCAGTGCTAGAGATCAGGAAGCGGGGGCTTACAATGAGCAGTTCTTC.

The chain combines TRBV9 with TRBJ2-1; D not resolved. The V end was cut by 3 bases, the J end by 2 bases, with 12 bases between. The CDR3 totals 15 residues. Germline CDR1 and CDR2: SGDLS and YYNGEE. The CDR3 spells CASSAHGSAYNEQFF. The DNA for the CDR3 is TGTGCCAGCAGCGCGCACGGGTCAGCCTACAATGAGCAGTTCTTC.